The 30 T cell receptor beta chains below all came from one sample that was sequenced in a study of a mutant IDH1 vaccine in newly diagnosed glioma. Only in-frame clones appear in the TCRdb table, and some are missing; sequencing was by immunoSEQ multiplex PCR. This table has 40,000 to 45,000 clones, about 86% appearing once. Their antigens are not known. Specified time point: week 35, safety follow-up. All doses held 300 ug of mutant IDH1 20-mer peptide, with topical imiquimod. The sample was PBMCs, taken from a glioma patient whose treatment included an IDH1 peptide vaccine. The source is a woman between 35 and 50 years old with glioma. Some clones in this sample may be carry-over from other donors' samples.

This chain connects TRBV9 to TRBJ2-3, with TRBD2 matching over 7 bases. This CDR3 comprises 13 residues. V lost 1 base and J lost 5; bases outside the gene matches: 1. Looked up from germline, CDR1 is SGDLS and CDR2 is YYNGEE. CDR3: CASSVPGGDTQYF. Written as DNA, the CDR3 is TGTGCCAGCAGCGTACCGGGGGGAGATACGCAGTATTTT.

The chain couples TRBV20-1 to TRBJ1-2; D is uncertain. Germline assignment: CDR1 DFQATT and CDR2 SNEGSKA (reference sequence). Trimming took off 1 base at V and 5 bases at J, with 5 bases between the two ends. The CDR3 is 11 amino acids. The CDR3 coding sequence is TGCAGTGCTAGAGTCCCATATGGCTACACCTTC. It translates to CSARVPYGYTF.

V gene TRBV4-2 combines with J gene TRBJ1-3, with unresolved D. Trimming took 3 bases from V and 0 from J, leaving 6 bases between them. The CDR3 extends over 14 amino acids. CDR1 and CDR2 (germline): LGHNA, YNFKEQ. CDR3 sequence reads: CASSHPDSGNTIYF. CDR3 coding DNA: TGTGCCAGCAGCCACCCCGACTCTGGAAACACCATATATTTT.

The chain recombines TRBV5-6 with TRBJ2-5; D gene unclear. With 4 bases removed from V and 1 base from J, the gap between germline ends came to 14 bases. In germline, CDR1 is SGHDT, CDR2 YYEEEE. CDR3 length: 15 amino acids. In DNA form, the CDR3 reads TGTGCCAGCAGCCCCCGTTTTAGGTCCCAAGAGACCCAGTACTTC. It translates to CASSPRFRSQETQYF.

This chain connects TRBV11-2 to TRBJ2-5; no clear D gene. The CDR3 consists of 14 residues. V was clipped by 2 bases and J by 4 bases, with 11 bases between them. Germline CDR1 SGHAT, CDR2 FQNNGV. DNA of the CDR3: TGTGCCAGCAGCTTAATCGACCGTCGAGAGACCCAGTACTTC. The encoded protein is CASSLIDRRETQYF.

The chain employs TRBV27 and TRBJ2-3; no clear D. The CDR3 extends over 15 amino acids. Germline V gene sequence: CDR1 MNHEY, CDR2 SMNVEV (reference sequence). V dropped 8 bases and J dropped 0 bases, with 15 bases sitting between them. The DNA of the CDR3 is TGTGCCAGCCGGCTTAGCTACTCTAGCACAGATACGCAGTATTTT. It codes for CASRLSYSSTDTQYF.

V usage is TRBV25-1 and J usage is TRBJ2-1; the D gene is possibly TRBD1 (6 bases). Germline V lookup: CDR1 MGHDK, CDR2 SYGVNS. Trimming pared 4 bases from V and 5 bases from J, leaving 15 bases between. This CDR3 has 15 residues. The CDR3 spells CASSGPQGTNNEQFF. The CDR3 region has the DNA TGTGCCAGCAGTGGGCCCCAAGGGACAAACAATGAGCAGTTCTTC.

The V call is TRBV5-4, the J call TRBJ1-5; D is unresolved. CDR3 length: 14 amino acids. Germline-derived CDR1 and CDR2 are SGHNT and YYREEE (reference sequence). Deletions cut 4 bases from V and 5 bases from J, with 13 bases between. CDR3: CASSAAGGDQPQHF. In DNA form, the CDR3 reads TGTGCCAGCAGCGCTGCAGGAGGAGATCAGCCCCAGCATTTT.

CDR3 bases: TGTGCCAGCAGCCTTCTCGTCTCTGGGGCCAACGTCCTGACTTTC. It encodes CASSLLVSGANVLTF. The gene calls are TRBV13 and TRBJ2-6; D not certain. The ends were cut back, 5 bases at V and 0 bases at J, with 8 bases in the middle. CDR1 and CDR2 from the germline V gene are PRHDT and FYEKMQ (reference sequence). The CDR3 runs to 15 residues.

The chain is built from TRBV2 and TRBJ2-7; possible D gene TRBD2, 6 bases. The CDR3 runs to 16 residues. Germline V CDR1 and CDR2: SNHLY, FYNNEI. Trimming pared 6 bases from V and 2 bases from J, leaving 20 bases between. The CDR3 DNA reads TGTGCCAGCAGCGTAGGGTGGGGGACTGGTACCTACGAGCAGTACTTC. Its protein product is CASSVGWGTGTYEQYF.

The chain recombines TRBV6-4 with TRBJ2-7; 7 bases align to TRBD2. Trimming took 4 bases from V and 3 from J; bases not matched to a gene: 0. The V gene's germline CDR1 is MRHNA and CDR2 SNTAGT. The CDR3 runs to 12 residues. The DNA of the CDR3 is TGTGCCAGCAGTGCGGGGGGCTACGAGCAGTACTTC. Its translation is CASSAGGYEQYF.

J is TRBJ2-7 and V is TRBV19, with D possibly called TRBD1 or TRBD2 (5 bases each). From germline, CDR1 is LNHDA and CDR2 SQIVND (reference sequence). The CDR3 is 15 residues long. V gave up 0 bases and J gave up 1 base, with 10 bases separating them. This CDR3 is CASSIEGDASYEQYF. The CDR3 coding sequence is TGTGCCAGTAGTATAGAGGGGGACGCTTCCTACGAGCAGTACTTC.

This clone was picked up one time. The rearrangement joins TRBV27 to TRBJ2-5, with 8 nucleotides matching TRBD1. Trimming at V came to 3 bases and at J to 6 bases, leaving 9 bases not matched to a gene. This CDR3 comprises 15 residues. The germline V gene has CDR1 MNHEY and CDR2 SMNVEV (reference sequence). CDR3 region: CASSFDGTGDQTQYF. The CDR3 DNA follows: TGTGCCAGCAGTTTCGATGGGACAGGAGACCAGACCCAGTACTTC.

The V call is TRBV19, the J call TRBJ1-1, with 7 bases identical to TRBD1. Germline V gives CDR1 LNHDA, CDR2 SQIVND (reference sequence). The CDR3 spans 15 residues. Trimming at V came to 4 bases and at J to 0 bases, leaving 5 bases not matched to a gene. This CDR3 is CASSTRQGLNTEAFF. The CDR3 DNA follows: TGTGCCAGTAGTACCCGACAGGGTCTGAACACTGAAGCTTTCTTT.

This clone was observed a handful of times. The genes are TRBV28 and TRBJ1-3, with TRBD1 identical over 8 bases. Losses at the gene ends were 5 bases for V and 1 base for J; bases not matched to a gene: 4. The CDR3 is 15 residues long. Germline V CDR1 and CDR2: MDHEN, SYDVKM. Here the CDR3 reads CASSLGQVSGNTIYF. The CDR3 DNA follows: TGTGCCAGCAGTCTGGGACAGGTGTCTGGAAACACCATATATTTT. Full variable domain (rest looked up from reference TRBV28 and TRBJ1-3): DVKVTQSSRYLVKRTGEKVFLECVQDMDHENMFWYRQDPGLGLRLIYFSYDVKMKEKGDIPEGYSVSREKKERFSLILESASTNQTSMYLCASSLGQVSGNTIYFGEGSWLTVV.

The rearrangement links TRBV7-3 to TRBJ1-2; D is undetermined. Germline loops: CDR1 SGHTA, CDR2 FQGTGA. This CDR3 spans 13 amino acids. V lost 5 bases and J 8 bases, leaving 15 bases between the germline ends. This CDR3 reads CASSPSGTGGYTF. CDR3 nucleotide sequence: TGTGCCAGCAGCCCTTCCGGTACGGGAGGCTACACCTTC. Variable domain in full (rest from reference TRBV7-3 and TRBJ1-2): GAGVSQTPSNKVTEKGKYVELRCDPISGHTALYWYRQSLGQGPEFLIYFQGTGAADDSGLPNDRFFAVRPEGSVSTLKIQRTERGDSAVYLCASSPSGTGGYTFGSGTRLTVV.

The chain couples TRBV7-3 to TRBJ2-5; D possibly uses TRBD1 or TRBD2 (5 bases each). CDR1 and CDR2 from the germline V gene are SGHTA and FQGTGA. V lost 5 bases to trimming and J lost 1 base, with 14 bases between them. The CDR3 runs 15 residues. The CDR3 is CASSRGDGLQETQYF. The CDR3, as DNA: TGTGCCAGCAGCCGGGGCGATGGGCTCCAAGAGACCCAGTACTTC. The variable domain in full, with the rest retrieved from reference TRBV7-3 and TRBJ2-5, is GAGVSQTPSNKVTEKGKYVELRCDPISGHTALYWYRQSLGQGPEFLIYFQGTGAADDSGLPNDRFFAVRPEGSVSTLKIQRTERGDSAVYLCASSRGDGLQETQYFGPGTRLLVL.

This chain joins TRBV27 and TRBJ2-7, with TRBD2 matching 11 bases. Germline V gives CDR1 MNHEY, CDR2 SMNVEV (reference sequence). The CDR3 loop spans 14 amino acids. The J segment lost 5 bases and the V segment lost 8 bases, leaving 8 bases of the junction unmatched. This CDR3 is CASGFSGRADEQYF. In DNA, the CDR3 is TGTGCCAGCGGATTTAGCGGGAGGGCCGACGAGCAGTACTTC.

The chain couples TRBV19 to TRBJ1-6; no clear D. The CDR3 covers 15 residues. CDR1 and CDR2 (germline): LNHDA, SQIVND (reference sequence). V was clipped by 9 bases and J by 4 bases, with 16 bases between them. Here the CDR3 DNA reads TGTGCCAGCTCCGACTCCACTGGATATAATTCACCCCTCCACTTT. This translates into CASSDSTGYNSPLHF. Based on the CDR3 plus reference TRBV19 and TRBJ1-6, the full variable domain is DGGITQSPKYLFRKEGQNVTLSCEQNLNHDAMYWYRQDPGQGLRLIYYSQIVNDFQKGDIAEGYSVSREKKESFPLTVTSAQKNPTAFYLCASSDSTGYNSPLHFGNGTRLTVT.

As DNA, the CDR3 is TGCGCCAGCAGCGGATCCCAGGGTGGGGATCCCTACGAGCAGTACTTC. Translating gives CASSGSQGGDPYEQYF. This chain joins TRBV10-1 and TRBJ2-7, with D perhaps matching TRBD1 (5 bases). CDR1 and CDR2 from the germline V gene are WNHNN and SYGVQD (reference sequence). V was pared by 6 bases and J by 2 bases, with 20 bases between. The length of the CDR3 is 16 residues.

This chain links TRBV4-1 with TRBJ2-3, with D perhaps TRBD2 (6 bases). V lost 1 base and J 6 bases, leaving 20 bases between the germline ends. This CDR3 contains 17 residues. The germline CDR1 and CDR2 sequences are MGHRA and YSYEKL. The CDR3 DNA follows: TGCGCCAGCAGCCAAGGGGGTGGGAGACTAGTCTCGGATACGCAGTATTTT. Translation gives CASSQGGGRLVSDTQYF.

This sequence joins TRBV9 and TRBJ1-1; the D gene is possibly TRBD1 (6 bases). Trimming pared 4 bases from V and 11 bases from J, leaving 18 bases between. CDR3 length equals 13 residues. The germline V gene encodes CDR1 SGDLS and CDR2 YYNGEE. The CDR3 spells CASSPIQGIGAFF. CDR3 nucleotides: TGTGCCAGCAGCCCTATCCAGGGGATCGGTGCTTTCTTT.

The genes are TRBV27 and TRBJ1-2, with TRBD1 matching over 8 bases. Germline CDR1 MNHEY, CDR2 SMNVEV (reference sequence). The CDR3 extends over 16 amino acids. Trimming removed 5 bases from V and 6 bases from J; junction bases left unmatched: 14. The CDR3 is CASSERQGNEENGYTF. CDR3 nucleotides: TGTGCCAGCAGTGAAAGACAGGGGAATGAGGAGAATGGCTACACCTTC.

CDR3 nucleotides: TGTGCCAGCAGTCCTGGAAGGGATAAGGGTTACACTGAAGCTTTCTTT. Translated, it gives CASSPGRDKGYTEAFF. The chain uses TRBV13 and TRBJ1-1; D remains unclear. The CDR3 sequence is 16 residues long. Trimming took off 6 bases at V and 3 bases at J, with 20 bases between the two ends. CDR1 PRHDT and CDR2 FYEKMQ come from the germline V gene (reference sequence).

The chain joins TRBV6-4 to TRBJ1-2; 9 nucleotides agree with TRBD1. This CDR3 contains 15 residues. The ends lost 4 bases at V and 4 bases at J; junction bases unmatched: 7. From germline, CDR1 is MRHNA and CDR2 SNTAGT. CDR3 residues: CASSGGPGQGYGYTF. The CDR3 nucleotides read TGTGCCAGCAGTGGTGGACCGGGACAGGGCTATGGCTACACCTTC.

J is TRBJ1-2 and V is TRBV28; TRBD1 is a possible D gene (5 bases). V lost 5 bases and J lost 5, with 21 bases in between. Germline V CDR1 and CDR2: MDHEN, SYDVKM. This CDR3 spans 16 amino acids. CDR3 coding DNA: TGTGCCAGCAGTGCCATGGGGGGAGCCCGGAGTTATGGCTACACCTTC. Amino acid sequence: CASSAMGGARSYGYTF.

This clone was observed once. This chain joins TRBV15 and TRBJ1-5, with D perhaps TRBD1 (5 bases). Per germline, CDR1 LNHNV and CDR2 YYDKDF (reference sequence). V lost 5 bases and J 3 bases, leaving 14 bases between the germline ends. This CDR3 has 15 residues. The CDR3: CATSSAPGFNQPQHF. In nucleotides, the CDR3 is TGTGCCACCAGCTCTGCCCCAGGGTTCAATCAGCCCCAGCATTTT.

The chain couples TRBV29-1 to TRBJ1-2; D is possibly TRBD1 (6 bases). CDR3 length: 11 residues. With 7 bases removed from V and 7 bases from J, the gap between germline ends came to 13 bases. CDR1 and CDR2 from the germline V gene are SQVTM and ANQGSEA. CDR3 in amino acids: CSGGGGSGYTF. CDR3 nucleotide sequence: TGCAGCGGAGGGGGTGGGTCTGGCTACACCTTC.

The chain uses TRBV29-1 and TRBJ1-1; the D is unclear. CDR1 is SQVTM, CDR2 ANQGSEA, per germline. V was pared by 4 bases and J by 5 bases, with 11 bases between. CDR3 size: 12 residues. The CDR3 sequence is CSVVPGSTEAFF. The CDR3 DNA reads TGCAGCGTTGTTCCCGGGTCTACTGAAGCTTTCTTT.

V is TRBV7-9 and J is TRBJ1-6; 7 bases line up with TRBD1. The CDR3 length is 16 residues. Per the germline V gene, CDR1 is SEHNR and CDR2 is FQNEAQ (reference sequence). V lost 0 bases to trimming and J lost 9 bases; unmatched junction nucleotides: 8. The CDR3 here is CASSLAVGQPISPLHF. CDR3 DNA: TGTGCCAGCAGCTTAGCGGTGGGACAGCCCATTTCACCCCTCCACTTT.